This T cell receptor beta chain was observed in a study of blood T cell repertoires in COVID-19. Study summary: From T cells, B-cell-depleted T cells, or PBMCs came the material, which was cDNA or gDNA.

In the authors' workflow: Amplifying reference gene primers gave estimates of nucleated cell counts. Using immunoSEQ multiplex PCR, the repertoire was profiled, and TCRdb retains in-frame clones only, with some absent. V, J and clone size were drawn from that table, and D and trimming were deduced from the DNA. The sample shows 200,000 to 300,000 clones, more than 85% of them seen only once. Individuals drawn from around 25 US areas were about 18 to 89 years old. Two negative PCRs, clearance, or symptom resolution characterized the recovered Cohort 3 donors. Germline CDR1 reads SGHDT; CDR2 reads YYEEEE. With V trimmed by 1 base and J by 2 bases, 8 bases remained unmatched. CDR3 length: 16 residues.

Sequenced input: PBMCs or T cells enriched from blood (not recorded which). This sequence joins TRBV5-6 and TRBJ1-2, with TRBD1 matching over 7 bases. This sequence was found in a woman in her twenties or thirties who had recovered from COVID-19. The CDR3 protein is CASSLYGTERNYGYTF. DNA for the CDR3: TGTGCCAGCAGCTTGTATGGGACAGAGAGAAACTATGGCTACACCTTC.